These 29 T cell receptor beta chains share one sample of origin, sequenced in a study of T cell repertoires in MIS-A myocarditis. The repertoire was sequenced with immunoSEQ multiplex PCR; TCRdb's copy has only in-frame clones and lacks some. The table includes fewer than 15,000 clones, around two thirds detected once. Sequenced: left ventricle heart tissue obtained at autopsy. These receptors were obtained from a man younger than 35 with fulminant myocarditis from multisystem inflammatory syndrome in adults (MIS-A) after COVID-19.

This clone was picked up one time. This sequence joins TRBV5-1 and TRBJ1-3, with unresolved D. The germline V gene encodes CDR1 SGHRS and CDR2 YFSETQ. This CDR3 has 14 residues. Trimming removed 0 bases from V and 2 bases from J, with 6 bases in between. This CDR3 reads CASSLEGTGNTIYF. CDR3 nucleotides: TGCGCCAGCAGCTTGGAGGGCACTGGAAACACCATATATTTT.

The chain is built from TRBV6-2 or TRBV6-3 and TRBJ2-2; D unresolved. The CDR3 has 16 residues. V lost 5 bases and J 6 bases, leaving 19 bases between the germline ends. CDR1 MNHEY and CDR2 SVGEGT come from the germline V gene. CDR3 region: CASSNPFPVRAGELFF. Written as DNA, the CDR3 is TGTGCCAGCAGTAACCCTTTTCCCGTCCGAGCCGGGGAGCTGTTTTTT.

The rearrangement links TRBV30 to TRBJ1-2; the D is unclear. Germline V gives CDR1 GTSNPN, CDR2 SVGIG (reference sequence). Trimming left V 1 base short and J 1 base short, with 13 bases between. The CDR3 has 15 residues. CDR3 sequence (DNA): TGTGCCTGGAGTGACCCCCCGGGGAGTAACTATGGCTACACCTTC. Its protein product is CAWSDPPGSNYGYTF.

The table lists this clone with a few counts. In the same sample, other DNA sequences code for this CDR3. The rearrangement links TRBV5-6 to TRBJ1-1, with D uncertain. Germline assignment: CDR1 SGHDT and CDR2 YYEEEE. This CDR3 contains 12 residues. The ends were cut back, 2 bases at V and 5 bases at J, with 7 bases in the middle. The CDR3 nucleotides are TGTGCCAGCAGCTTACGAGGGACTGAAGCTTTCTTT. Translating it yields CASSLRGTEAFF.

This clone was counted only a few times. The rearrangement links TRBV6-2 or TRBV6-3 to TRBJ2-2, with D perhaps matching TRBD2 (6 bases). V lost 6 bases, J lost 8 bases, and 13 bases lay in between. The CDR3 extends over 13 amino acids. Germline CDR1 and CDR2: MNHEY and SVGEGT. Here the CDR3 DNA reads TGTGCCAGCAGCGAGGGGACTGGTGGGGAGCTGTTTTTT. This translates into CASSEGTGGELFF.

V and J are TRBV7-6 and TRBJ1-2; TRBD1 is a possible D gene (6 bases). In germline, CDR1 is SGHVS, CDR2 FNYEAQ. Trimming cost V 5 bases and J 3 bases, with 13 bases left between them. The CDR3 consists of 14 residues. The CDR3 protein is CASSPGGQYYGYTF. The CDR3, as DNA: TGTGCCAGCAGCCCTGGCGGACAGTACTATGGCTACACCTTC.

For the CDR3, the DNA is TGTGCCAGCAGCCCAACTAGTGTGGAGACCCAGTACTTC. Translating it yields CASSPTSVETQYF. The chain combines TRBV11-3 with TRBJ2-5; TRBD2 might be the D (5 bases). From germline, CDR1 is SGHNT and CDR2 YENEEA. The CDR3 is 13 amino acids. Trimming took off 5 bases at V and 5 bases at J, with 12 bases between the two ends.

The chain is built from TRBV11-2 and TRBJ2-4; 8 nucleotides agree with TRBD1. The CDR3 totals 15 residues. Germline V gene lookup returns CDR1 SGHAT and CDR2 FQNNGV. J lost 6 bases, V lost 5 bases, and 9 bases had no gene match. The CDR3 sequence is CASSPRTGSGNIQYF. CDR3 nucleotide sequence: TGTGCCAGCAGCCCGAGGACAGGGAGTGGAAACATTCAGTACTTC.

This clone was counted a few times. The rearrangement uses TRBV6-6 and TRBJ1-1; D not resolved. Germline CDR1 and CDR2: MNHNY and SVGAGI (reference sequence). The CDR3 length is 14 residues. Trimming stripped 0 bases from V and 5 bases from J, with 10 bases between. For the CDR3, the DNA is TGTGCCAGCAGTTACTCGATGGAGAGGACTGAAGCTTTCTTT. This sequence encodes CASSYSMERTEAFF.

The chain employs TRBV12-3 or TRBV12-4 and TRBJ2-4; no definite D call. The V end was cut by 4 bases, the J end by 5 bases, with 6 bases between. CDR3 length: 12 residues. The DNA for the CDR3 is TGTGCCAGCAGTTACGACCAAAACATTCAGTACTTC. Protein: CASSYDQNIQYF.

The rearrangement links TRBV7-9 to TRBJ2-2, with D possibly matching TRBD1 (5 bases). This CDR3 comprises 15 residues. Trimming removed 5 bases at V and 6 bases at J, with 16 bases between. CDR1 SEHNR and CDR2 FQNEAQ come from the germline V gene (reference sequence). This chain's CDR3 is CASSADSFSPGELFF. CDR3 sequence (DNA): TGTGCCAGCAGCGCCGACAGCTTTAGCCCCGGGGAGCTGTTTTTT.

The chain carries TRBV7-2 and TRBJ2-1; D is unresolved. Germline loops: CDR1 SGHTA, CDR2 FQGNSA. CDR3 size: 14 residues. Trimming removed 5 bases from V and 6 bases from J, with 14 bases in between. The CDR3 sequence: CASSHRTPANEQFF. The CDR3 nucleotides read TGTGCCAGCAGCCACCGGACCCCGGCCAATGAGCAGTTCTTC.

Comment on this clone: One junction end disagrees with the germline gene, perhaps due to a read error. The V gene is TRBV4-1, the J gene TRBJ2-1, with no clear D. This CDR3 is built from 13 residues. CDR1 is MGHRA, CDR2 YSYEKL, per germline. CDR3: CANSQDLVAEQFF. The CDR3 DNA sequence: TGCGCCAACAGCCAAGATCTAGTGGCTGAGCAGTTCTTC.

This chain uses TRBV18 with TRBJ1-5; D is perhaps TRBD1 (6 bases). Trimming cost V 5 bases and J 7 bases, with 12 bases left between them. CDR1 KGHSH and CDR2 LQKENI come from the germline V gene. The CDR3 sequence is 13 residues long. The CDR3 DNA reads TGTGCCAGCTCAACCAGACAGGACCAGCCCCAGCATTTT. Residues: CASSTRQDQPQHF.

Written as DNA, the CDR3 is TGCGCCAGCAGCTTGGCCATCATCAGGGGGGCTGGCTACACCTTC. Residues: CASSLAIIRGAGYTF. The chain couples TRBV5-1 to TRBJ1-2; the match to TRBD1 covers 7 bases. The V gene's germline CDR1 is SGHRS and CDR2 YFSETQ. This CDR3 region has 15 residues. The ends lost 0 bases at V and 7 bases at J; junction bases unmatched: 9.

This chain links TRBV5-4 with TRBJ2-2; D is perhaps TRBD1 (6 bases). The CDR3 is made up of 20 amino acids. The germline V gene has CDR1 SGHNT and CDR2 YYREEE (reference sequence). V gave up 2 bases and J gave up 1 base, with 24 bases separating them. The CDR3 DNA sequence: TGTGCCAGCAGCTTCACCCCGTGGACAGTACGACTATGGAACACCGGGGAGCTGTTTTTT. Its translation is CASSFTPWTVRLWNTGELFF.

The genes are TRBV7-2 and TRBJ2-1, with TRBD2 matching over 8 bases. V lost 1 base, J lost 8 bases, and 10 bases stayed unmatched. CDR1 is SGHTA, CDR2 FQGNSA, per germline. CDR3 length: 16 residues. CDR3 residues: CASSLEQRERVDEQFF. The CDR3 bases are TGTGCCAGCAGCTTAGAACAGCGGGAGAGGGTCGATGAGCAGTTCTTC.

The chain couples TRBV5-1 to TRBJ2-5, with a possible D match to TRBD1 (6 bases). Germline values: CDR1 SGHRS, CDR2 YFSETQ. V lost 2 bases and J 2 bases, leaving 13 bases between the germline ends. This CDR3 is 15 amino acids long. The CDR3 bases are TGCGCCAGCAGCTTACGCCAGGGGCCACAAGAGACCCAGTACTTC. Translating it yields CASSLRQGPQETQYF.

The rearrangement joins TRBV7-9 to TRBJ2-3, with D perhaps TRBD2 (6 bases). Trimming stripped 8 bases from V and 4 bases from J, with 19 bases between. The CDR3 is made up of 15 amino acids. CDR1 and CDR2 (germline): SEHNR, FQNEAQ (reference sequence). CDR3: CASRPSAGIADTQYF. Here the CDR3 DNA reads TGTGCCAGCCGTCCCTCGGCGGGAATAGCAGATACGCAGTATTTT.

This sequence joins TRBV9 and TRBJ1-1; D gene uncertain. Trimming pared 10 bases from V and 4 bases from J, leaving 17 bases between. The CDR3 spans 13 residues. In germline, CDR1 is SGDLS, CDR2 YYNGEE. In nucleotides, the CDR3 is TGTGCCTCATCAAACGGTGTTGGCACTGAAGCTTTCTTT. Translated, it gives CASSNGVGTEAFF.

This clone has more than one count but fewer than ten. This chain joins TRBV6-1 and TRBJ2-3; no definite D call. The length of the CDR3 is 16 residues. The V gene's germline CDR1 is MNHNS and CDR2 SASEGT. V lost 3 bases, J lost 3 bases, and 16 bases lay in between. CDR3 coding DNA: TGTGCCAGCAGTGAGGATTTGGGCGGTAGTACAGATACGCAGTATTTT. Translating it yields CASSEDLGGSTDTQYF.

The sample holds a few counts of this clone. The chain is built from TRBV9 and TRBJ1-2; D not resolved. V lost 0 bases, J lost 0 bases, and 6 bases lay in between. Germline CDR1 SGDLS, CDR2 YYNGEE. The CDR3 length is 14 residues. As DNA, the CDR3 is TGTGCCAGCAGCGTAGTCGACGCTAACTATGGCTACACCTTC. This sequence encodes CASSVVDANYGYTF.

The chain employs TRBV11-2 and TRBJ2-7; D is undetermined. Germline CDR1 is SGHAT and CDR2 is FQNNGV. CDR3 length equals 14 residues. V lost 5 bases, J lost 0 bases, and 11 bases lay in between. The chain's CDR3 is CASSPRISSYEQYF. DNA for the CDR3: TGTGCCAGCAGCCCCCGCATCTCCTCCTACGAGCAGTACTTC.

The chain is built from TRBV6-2 or TRBV6-3 and TRBJ2-1, with 11 bases that match TRBD2. Germline CDR1 and CDR2: MNHEY and SVGEGT. With V trimmed by 3 bases and J by 8 bases, 15 bases remained unmatched. The CDR3 spans 18 residues. The CDR3 DNA reads as TGTGCCAGCAGTTATGTTCGGTTTAGCGGGAGGGCCAGGGATGAGCAGTTCTTC. Its protein is CASSYVRFSGRARDEQFF.

The rearrangement uses TRBV13 and TRBJ2-7; 10 bases line up with TRBD1. The CDR3 consists of 14 residues. CDR1 and CDR2 (germline): PRHDT, FYEKMQ (reference sequence). V dropped 5 bases and J dropped 4; count of bases not matched to a gene: 5. The CDR3 DNA is TGTGCCAGCAGCCCCCGGGACAGGGGATACGAGCAGTACTTC. Translating it yields CASSPRDRGYEQYF.

This chain joins TRBV21-1 and TRBJ1-2. TRBV21-1 is described as a pseudogene. This CDR3 spans 17 amino acids. CDR3 sequence reads: CASPSLQRGALLYGYTF. In DNA form, the CDR3 reads TGTGCCAGCCCCTCCCTTCAACGGGGGGCGCTCCTCTATGGCTACACCTTC.

V gene TRBV13 combines with J gene TRBJ1-1; D is uncertain. CDR3 length equals 14 residues. Germline V gives CDR1 PRHDT, CDR2 FYEKMQ (reference sequence). Trimming cost V 3 bases and J 0 bases, with 8 bases left between them. Here the CDR3 DNA reads TGTGCCAGCAGCTTCACCAGGATGAACACTGAAGCTTTCTTT. Protein product: CASSFTRMNTEAFF.

The chain links TRBV20-1 to TRBJ2-3; 14 bases fit TRBD2. The CDR3 has 16 amino acids. From germline, CDR1 is DFQATT and CDR2 SNEGSKA (reference sequence). V dropped 3 bases and J dropped 2; count of bases not matched to a gene: 4. CDR3 residues: CSASLTSGGVTDTQYF. The CDR3 bases are TGCAGTGCTAGTTTGACTAGCGGGGGGGTCACAGATACGCAGTATTTT.

This clone was counted between two and nine times. Other DNA sequences in this specimen translate into the identical CDR3. The V and J genes are TRBV19 and TRBJ1-5, with D hard to call. CDR3 length: 13 amino acids. The V end was cut by 5 bases, the J end by 0 bases, with 5 bases between. Germline CDR1 reads LNHDA; CDR2 reads SQIVND (reference sequence). The CDR3 coding sequence is TGTGCCAGTAGTCAATATAGCAATCAGCCCCAGCATTTT. Protein product: CASSQYSNQPQHF.